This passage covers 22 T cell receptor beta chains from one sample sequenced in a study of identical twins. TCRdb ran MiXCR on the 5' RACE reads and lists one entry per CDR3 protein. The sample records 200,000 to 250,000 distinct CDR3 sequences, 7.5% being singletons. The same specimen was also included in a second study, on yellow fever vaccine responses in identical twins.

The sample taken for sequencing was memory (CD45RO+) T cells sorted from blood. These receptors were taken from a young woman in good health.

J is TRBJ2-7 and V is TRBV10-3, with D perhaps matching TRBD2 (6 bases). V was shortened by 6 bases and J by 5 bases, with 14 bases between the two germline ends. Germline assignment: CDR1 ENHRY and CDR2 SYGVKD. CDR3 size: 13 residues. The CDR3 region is CAISNPGTHEQYF. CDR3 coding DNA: TGTGCCATCAGCAACCCCGGGACTCACGAGCAGTACTTC.

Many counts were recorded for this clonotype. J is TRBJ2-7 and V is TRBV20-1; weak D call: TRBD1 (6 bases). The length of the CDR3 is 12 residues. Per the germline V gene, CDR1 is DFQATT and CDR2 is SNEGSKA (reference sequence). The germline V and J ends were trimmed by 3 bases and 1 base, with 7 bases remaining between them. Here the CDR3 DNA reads TGCAGTGCTAGTAGGGGGTCCTACGAGCAGTACTTC. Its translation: CSASRGSYEQYF.

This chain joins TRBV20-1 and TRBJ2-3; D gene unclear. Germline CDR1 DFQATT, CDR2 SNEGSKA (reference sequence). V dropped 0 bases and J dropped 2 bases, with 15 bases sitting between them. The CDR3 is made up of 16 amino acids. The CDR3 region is CSARDLTQSPTDTQYF. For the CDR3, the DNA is TGCAGTGCTAGAGATCTGACCCAGTCCCCCACAGATACGCAGTATTTT.

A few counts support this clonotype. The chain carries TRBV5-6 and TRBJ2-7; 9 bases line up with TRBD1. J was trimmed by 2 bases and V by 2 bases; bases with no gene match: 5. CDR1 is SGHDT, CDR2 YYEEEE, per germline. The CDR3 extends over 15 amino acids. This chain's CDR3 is CASSFRTGATYEQYF. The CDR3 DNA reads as TGTGCCAGCAGCTTCCGGACAGGGGCAACCTACGAGCAGTACTTC.

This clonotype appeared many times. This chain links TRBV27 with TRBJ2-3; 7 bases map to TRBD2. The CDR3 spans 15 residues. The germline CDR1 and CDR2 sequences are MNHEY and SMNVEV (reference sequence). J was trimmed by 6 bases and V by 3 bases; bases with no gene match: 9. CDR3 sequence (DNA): TGTGCCAGCAGTTTCGGTGGGAGGGCCCACGATACGCAGTATTTT. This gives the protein CASSFGGRAHDTQYF.

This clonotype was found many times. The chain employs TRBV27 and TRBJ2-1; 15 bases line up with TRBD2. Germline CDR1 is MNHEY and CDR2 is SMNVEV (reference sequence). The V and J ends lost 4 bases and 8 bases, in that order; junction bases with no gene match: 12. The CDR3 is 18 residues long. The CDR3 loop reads CASSYGLAGGQKIHEQFF. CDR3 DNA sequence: TGTGCCAGCAGTTACGGACTAGCGGGGGGGCAGAAGATCCATGAGCAGTTCTTC.

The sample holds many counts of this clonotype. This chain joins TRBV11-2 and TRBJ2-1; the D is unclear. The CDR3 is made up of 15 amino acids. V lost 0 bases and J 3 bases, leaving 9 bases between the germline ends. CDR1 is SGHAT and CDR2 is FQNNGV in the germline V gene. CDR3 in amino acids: CASSLDQSDYNEQFF. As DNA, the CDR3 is TGTGCCAGCAGCTTAGATCAGAGCGACTACAATGAGCAGTTCTTC.

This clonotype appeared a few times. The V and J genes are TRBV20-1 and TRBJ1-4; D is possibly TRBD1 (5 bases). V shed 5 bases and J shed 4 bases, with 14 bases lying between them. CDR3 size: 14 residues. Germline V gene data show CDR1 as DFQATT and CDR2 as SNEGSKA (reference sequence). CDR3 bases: TGCAGTGCTTTAGAAGGGACGCTTAATGAAAAACTGTTTTTT. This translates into CSALEGTLNEKLFF.

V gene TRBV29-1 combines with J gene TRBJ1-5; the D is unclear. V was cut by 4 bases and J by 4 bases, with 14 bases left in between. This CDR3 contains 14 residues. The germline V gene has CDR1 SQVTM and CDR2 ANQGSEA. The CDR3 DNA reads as TGCAGCGTTGCAGAAAATTACGGTAATCAGCCCCAGCATTTT. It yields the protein CSVAENYGNQPQHF.

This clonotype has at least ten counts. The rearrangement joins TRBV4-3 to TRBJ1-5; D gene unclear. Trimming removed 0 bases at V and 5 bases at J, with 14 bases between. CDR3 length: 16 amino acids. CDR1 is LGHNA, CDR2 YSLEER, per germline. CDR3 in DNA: TGCGCCAGCAGCCAAGATAGCGAGGGAGGGTATCAGCCCCAGCATTTT. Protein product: CASSQDSEGGYQPQHF.

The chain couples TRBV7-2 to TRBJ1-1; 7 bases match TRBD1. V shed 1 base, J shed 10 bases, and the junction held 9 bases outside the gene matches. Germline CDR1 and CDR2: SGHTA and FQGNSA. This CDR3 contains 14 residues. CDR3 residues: CASSLGRWTGSAFF. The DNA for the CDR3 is TGTGCCAGCAGCTTAGGCCGGTGGACAGGTTCAGCTTTCTTT.

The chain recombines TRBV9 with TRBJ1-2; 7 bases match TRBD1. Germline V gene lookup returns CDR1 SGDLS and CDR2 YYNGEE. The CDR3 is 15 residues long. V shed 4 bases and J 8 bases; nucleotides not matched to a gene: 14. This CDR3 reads CASSPKLGQAGGYTF. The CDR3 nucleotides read TGTGCCAGCAGCCCAAAACTAGGACAGGCGGGGGGCTACACCTTC.

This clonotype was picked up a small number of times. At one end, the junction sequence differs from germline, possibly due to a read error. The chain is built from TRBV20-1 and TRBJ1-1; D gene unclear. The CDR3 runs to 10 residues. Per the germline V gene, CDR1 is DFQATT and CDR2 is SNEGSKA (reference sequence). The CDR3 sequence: CSANLYRPPF. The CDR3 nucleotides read TGCAGTGCTAACTTGTACCGTCCTCCCTTT.

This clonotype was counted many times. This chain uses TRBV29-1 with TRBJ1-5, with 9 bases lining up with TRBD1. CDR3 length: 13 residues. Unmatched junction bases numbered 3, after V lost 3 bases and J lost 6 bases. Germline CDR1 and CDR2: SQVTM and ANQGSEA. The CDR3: CSVDTGGGQPQHF. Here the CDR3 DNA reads TGCAGCGTTGATACAGGGGGCGGTCAGCCCCAGCATTTT.

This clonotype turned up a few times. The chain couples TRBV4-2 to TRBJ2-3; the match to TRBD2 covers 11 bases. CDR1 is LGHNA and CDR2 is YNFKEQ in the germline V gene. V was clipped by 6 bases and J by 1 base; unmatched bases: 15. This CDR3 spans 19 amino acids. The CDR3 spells CASRPGLAGASRGTDTQYF. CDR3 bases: TGTGCCAGCAGACCCGGACTAGCGGGTGCCAGTCGTGGCACAGATACGCAGTATTTT.

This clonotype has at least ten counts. The CDR3 nucleotides are TGTGCCAGCAGGGTAACCGGGACTAGCGGTGCGGATGAGCAGTTCTTC. Residues: CASRVTGTSGADEQFF. The J gene is TRBJ2-1, the V gene TRBV2; 11 bases are a match to TRBD2. The ends lost 6 bases at V and 8 bases at J; junction bases unmatched: 12. The V gene's germline CDR1 is SNHLY and CDR2 FYNNEI. The CDR3 is 16 amino acids.

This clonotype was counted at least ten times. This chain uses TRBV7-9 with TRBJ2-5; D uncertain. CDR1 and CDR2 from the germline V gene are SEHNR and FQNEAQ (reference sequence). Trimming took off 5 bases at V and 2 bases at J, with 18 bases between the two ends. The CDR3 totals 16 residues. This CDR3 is CASSPSRAALQETQYF. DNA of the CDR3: TGTGCCAGCAGCCCCTCTCGGGCAGCATTACAAGAGACCCAGTACTTC. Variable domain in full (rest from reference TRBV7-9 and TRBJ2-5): DTGVSQNPRHKITKRGQNVTFRCDPISEHNRLYWYRQTLGQGPEFLTYFQNEAQLEKSRLLSDRFSAERPKGSFSTLEIQRTEQGDSAMYLCASSPSRAALQETQYFGPGTRLLVL.

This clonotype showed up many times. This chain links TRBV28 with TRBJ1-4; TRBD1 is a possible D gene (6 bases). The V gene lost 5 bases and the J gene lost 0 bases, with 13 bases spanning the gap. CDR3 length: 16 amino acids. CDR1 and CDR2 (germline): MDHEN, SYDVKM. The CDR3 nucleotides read TGTGCCAGCAGTCCCTCGGGGGCAGCAACTAATGAAAAACTGTTTTTT. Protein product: CASSPSGAATNEKLFF. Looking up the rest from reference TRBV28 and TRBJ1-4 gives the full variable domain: DVKVTQSSRYLVKRTGEKVFLECVQDMDHENMFWYRQDPGLGLRLIYFSYDVKMKEKGDIPEGYSVSREKKERFSLILESASTNQTSMYLCASSPSGAATNEKLFFGSGTQLSVL.

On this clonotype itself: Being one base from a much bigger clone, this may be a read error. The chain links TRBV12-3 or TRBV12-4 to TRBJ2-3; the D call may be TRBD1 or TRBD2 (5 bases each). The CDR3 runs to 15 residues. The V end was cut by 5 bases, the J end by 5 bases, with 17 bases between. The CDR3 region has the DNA TGTGCCAGCAGTGGGGACCCATTCCACAGAGATACGCAGTATTTT. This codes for CASSGDPFHRDTQYF.

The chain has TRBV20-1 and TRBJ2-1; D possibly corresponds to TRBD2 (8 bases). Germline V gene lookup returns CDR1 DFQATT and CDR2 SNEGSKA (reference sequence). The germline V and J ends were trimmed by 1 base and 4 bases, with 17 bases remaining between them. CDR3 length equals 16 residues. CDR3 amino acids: CSARGGGTEQYNEQFF. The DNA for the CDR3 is TGCAGTGCTAGAGGCGGGGGGACAGAGCAATACAATGAGCAGTTCTTC.

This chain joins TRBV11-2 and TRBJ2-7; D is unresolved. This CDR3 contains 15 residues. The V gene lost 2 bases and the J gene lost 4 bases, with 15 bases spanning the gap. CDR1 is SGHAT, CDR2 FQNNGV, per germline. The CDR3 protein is CASSLYRPGRYEQYF. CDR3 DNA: TGTGCCAGCAGCTTATACCGTCCCGGGCGTTACGAGCAGTACTTC.

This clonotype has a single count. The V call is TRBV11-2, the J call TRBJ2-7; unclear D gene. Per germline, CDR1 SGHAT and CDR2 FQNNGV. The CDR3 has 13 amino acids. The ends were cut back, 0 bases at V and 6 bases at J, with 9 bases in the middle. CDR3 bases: TGTGCCAGCAGCTTAGATTTCCCCGGCGAGCAGTACTTC. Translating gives CASSLDFPGEQYF. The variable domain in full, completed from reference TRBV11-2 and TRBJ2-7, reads EAGVAQSPRYKIIEKRQSVAFWCNPISGHATLYWYQQILGQGPKLLIQFQNNGVVDDSQLPKDRFSAERLKGVDSTLKIQPAKLEDSAVYLCASSLDFPGEQYFGPGTRLTVT.